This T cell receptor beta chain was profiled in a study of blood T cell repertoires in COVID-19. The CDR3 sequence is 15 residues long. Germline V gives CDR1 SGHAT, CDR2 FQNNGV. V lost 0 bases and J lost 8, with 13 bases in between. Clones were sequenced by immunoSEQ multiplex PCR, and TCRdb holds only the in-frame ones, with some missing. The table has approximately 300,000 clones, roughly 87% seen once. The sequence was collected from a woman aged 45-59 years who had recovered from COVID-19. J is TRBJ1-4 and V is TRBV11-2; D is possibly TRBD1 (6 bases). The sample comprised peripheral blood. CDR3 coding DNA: TGTGCCAGCAGCTTAGATAGCGTGGGACAAGAAAAACTGTTTTTT. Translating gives CASSLDSVGQEKLFF. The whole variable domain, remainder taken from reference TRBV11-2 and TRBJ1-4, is EAGVAQSPRYKIIEKRQSVAFWCNPISGHATLYWYQQILGQGPKLLIQFQNNGVVDDSQLPKDRFSAERLKGVDSTLKIQPAKLEDSAVYLCASSLDSVGQEKLFFGSGTQLSVL.